This entry concerns a single T cell receptor (beta chain). The data derive from a study of T cell changes during pregnancy in multiple sclerosis. Here immunoSEQ multiplex PCR was the method, and the copy in TCRdb shows in-frame clones only, minus some. The table records 25,000 to 30,000 clones, roughly 90% of them present only once. V was shortened by 2 bases and J by 4 bases, with 14 bases between the two germline ends. This CDR3 comprises 14 residues. Germline CDR1 and CDR2: GTSNPN and SVGIG (reference sequence). The sample consisted of CD4+ T cells from peripheral blood mononuclear cells, taken in the first trimester of pregnancy. The receptor was isolated from a female donor in good health, enrolled as a control in a pregnancy study. The genes are TRBV30 and TRBJ1-1, with a weak D call TRBD1 (6 bases). CDR3 loop: CAWSPGAGVTEAFF. The CDR3 DNA reads as TGTGCCTGGAGTCCTGGGGCAGGGGTCACTGAAGCTTTCTTT.